The 29 T cell receptor beta chains in this list originate from one sample, sequenced in a study of neurological immune-mediated disorders. TCRdb ran MiXCR on the 5' RACE reads and lists one entry per CDR3 protein. This sample has over 55,000 distinct CDR3 sequences, with around 9.7% found just once. As to time point: longitudinal time-point 2. The sequenced material came from PBMCs. Receptors were obtained from a man aged 25-45 years in good health.

This clonotype was counted at least ten times. This chain joins TRBV3-1 and TRBJ2-2; 8 bases map to TRBD1. V dropped 5 bases and J dropped 5; count of bases not matched to a gene: 7. This CDR3 is built from 15 residues. Germline values: CDR1 LGHDT, CDR2 YNNKEL (reference sequence). The CDR3 DNA is TGTGCCAGCAGCTCAACAGGGGGAGGAACCGGGGAGCTGTTTTTT. Translation: CASSSTGGGTGELFF.

This clonotype was seen ten or more times. V is TRBV7-2 and J is TRBJ1-2; possible D gene TRBD1, 6 bases. Per the germline V gene, CDR1 is SGHTA and CDR2 is FQGNSA. There are 15 residues in the CDR3. Trimming cost V 2 bases and J 2 bases, with 12 bases left between them. The CDR3 reads CASSLRRGLNYGYTF. CDR3 DNA: TGTGCCAGCAGCTTACGGCGGGGGCTGAACTATGGCTACACCTTC.

The chain combines TRBV20-1 with TRBJ2-1; 7 nucleotides agree with TRBD2. The CDR3 is 17 residues long. CDR1 is DFQATT and CDR2 is SNEGSKA in the germline V gene (reference sequence). V gave up 3 bases and J gave up 7 bases; unmatched junction bases: 18. CDR3 amino acids: CSARGLPSGGTRNEQFF. DNA of the CDR3: TGCAGTGCTAGGGGGCTCCCTAGCGGAGGTACACGGAATGAGCAGTTCTTC.

This clonotype was observed many times. The chain links TRBV5-1 to TRBJ2-1; 15 bases agree with TRBD2. V trimming: 2 bases; J trimming: 8 bases; junction bases outside the gene matches: 5. Germline CDR1 is SGHRS and CDR2 is YFSETQ. The CDR3 loop spans 16 amino acids. The DNA for the CDR3 is TGCGCCAGCAGCTTCGGACTAGCGGGAGGGAGTGATGAGCAGTTCTTC. Its translation is CASSFGLAGGSDEQFF.

This clonotype was seen ten or more times. The chain employs TRBV11-2 and TRBJ2-5; 11 positions match TRBD1. Germline CDR1 and CDR2: SGHAT and FQNNGV. V shed 7 bases, J shed 3 bases, and the junction held 10 bases outside the gene matches. The CDR3 totals 16 residues. The CDR3 sequence is CASTRMGQGGEETQYF. As DNA, the CDR3 is TGTGCCAGCACACGGATGGGACAGGGGGGCGAAGAGACCCAGTACTTC.

The table lists this clonotype with many counts. The chain carries TRBV6-6 and TRBJ2-7; 9 bases map to TRBD1. The V and J ends lost 8 bases and 5 bases, in that order; junction bases with no gene match: 10. There are 14 residues in the CDR3. CDR1 and CDR2 from the germline V gene are MNHNY and SVGAGI (reference sequence). CDR3 protein: CASRHTGGEDEQYF. In nucleotides, the CDR3 is TGTGCCAGCCGTCATACAGGGGGCGAGGACGAGCAGTACTTC.

This clonotype showed up many times. This CDR3 is CASSPGTSGNTGELFF. The CDR3 coding sequence is TGTGCCAGCAGCCCTGGGACTAGCGGGAACACCGGGGAGCTGTTTTTT. This chain links TRBV14 with TRBJ2-2, with 11 bases identical to TRBD2. CDR1 and CDR2 (germline): SGHDN, FVKESK. After removal of 4 bases from V and 1 base from J, the junction contained 2 bases not matched to a gene. The CDR3 runs 16 residues.

In this sample, this clonotype turned up many times. The chain is built from TRBV20-1 and TRBJ2-2; TRBD1 is a possible D gene (6 bases). CDR1 is DFQATT and CDR2 is SNEGSKA in the germline V gene (reference sequence). The V gene lost 5 bases and the J gene lost 4 bases, with 14 bases spanning the gap. The CDR3 spans 14 residues. DNA for the CDR3: TGCAGTGCTCTAACTAACAGGGCCACCGGGGAGCTGTTTTTT. Its translation: CSALTNRATGELFF.

This clonotype was detected many times. The rearrangement joins TRBV7-2 to TRBJ2-3, with D unclear. The CDR3 spans 16 residues. In germline, CDR1 is SGHTA, CDR2 FQGNSA. The germline V and J ends were trimmed by 2 bases and 4 bases, with 16 bases remaining between them. CDR3 coding DNA: TGTGCCAGCAGCTTAACTGGCTACCCTCGGTCAGATACGCAGTATTTT. As protein: CASSLTGYPRSDTQYF.

This clonotype occurred many times. J is TRBJ1-1 and V is TRBV29-1; possibly TRBD1 for D (5 bases). The CDR3 loop spans 13 amino acids. Germline V gene lookup returns CDR1 SQVTM and CDR2 ANQGSEA. Trimming removed 3 bases from V and 1 base from J, with 9 bases in between. CDR3 region: CSVDRQGNTEAFF. The CDR3, as DNA: TGCAGCGTTGATAGGCAGGGGAACACTGAAGCTTTCTTT.

This clonotype was counted many times. The chain employs TRBV7-9 and TRBJ1-6; 10 bases are a match to TRBD1. Germline V gene sequence: CDR1 SEHNR, CDR2 FQNEAQ (reference sequence). CDR3 length equals 15 residues. Trimming cost V 4 bases and J 4 bases; bases outside gene matches: 1. CDR3 residues: CASSWTGGYNSPLHF. CDR3 DNA: TGTGCCAGCAGCTGGACAGGGGGATATAATTCACCCCTCCACTTT.

This clonotype has ten or more counts. The rearrangement uses TRBV5-1 and TRBJ1-2, with 8 bases matching TRBD1. The germline V gene encodes CDR1 SGHRS and CDR2 YFSETQ. V shed 4 bases and J 4 bases; nucleotides not matched to a gene: 12. The CDR3 totals 16 residues. The CDR3 here is CASSPEGTGPFYGYTF. The CDR3 region has the DNA TGCGCCAGCAGCCCGGAGGGGACAGGTCCTTTCTATGGCTACACCTTC.

Worth noting for this clonotype: Possible read error: a much larger clone is one base away. V usage is TRBV7-9 and J usage is TRBJ2-1; 7 bases agree with TRBD1. Germline V gene sequence: CDR1 SEHNR, CDR2 FQNEAQ (reference sequence). CDR3 length: 15 residues. Here the CDR3 DNA reads TGTGCCAACAGCTCGGGACAGATTAGACTCGGTGAGCAGTTCTTC. This encodes CANSSGQIRLGEQFF.

This clonotype was recorded many times. The gene calls are TRBV12-3 or TRBV12-4 and TRBJ2-5; D possibly corresponds to TRBD1 (6 bases). With 2 bases removed from V and 5 bases from J, the gap between germline ends came to 21 bases. CDR3 size: 17 residues. In DNA form, the CDR3 reads TGTGCCAGCAGTTTATTGAGGGGGAAAAAGGGTAGCGAGACCCAGTACTTC. Its protein product is CASSLLRGKKGSETQYF.

This clonotype has ten or more counts. The DNA of the CDR3 is TGCAGTGCTAGGCGGGGGGAGGGTGAGACCCAGTACTTC. It is translated as CSARRGEGETQYF. The rearrangement uses TRBV20-1 and TRBJ2-5; TRBD2 matches 8 bases. V shed 3 bases, J shed 5 bases, and the junction held 5 bases outside the gene matches. The CDR3 covers 13 residues. Germline V lookup: CDR1 DFQATT, CDR2 SNEGSKA (reference sequence).

This sequence joins TRBV6-5 and TRBJ2-7; 15 bases match TRBD2. Per the germline V gene, CDR1 is MNHEY and CDR2 is SVGAGI. The CDR3 covers 15 residues. The V and J ends lost 6 bases and 4 bases, in that order; junction bases with no gene match: 4. The CDR3 loop is CASRGLAGGPYEQYF. CDR3 coding DNA: TGTGCCAGCAGGGGACTAGCGGGAGGACCGTACGAGCAGTACTTC.

This clonotype has a count of ten or more. The chain is built from TRBV20-1 and TRBJ1-2; a weak D match, TRBD1 (5 bases). V lost 5 bases and J 3 bases, leaving 28 bases between the germline ends. This CDR3 region has 18 residues. The germline gives CDR1 DFQATT, CDR2 SNEGSKA (reference sequence). The CDR3 DNA follows: TGCAGTGCTCCCTCGGCGCGGACACACGCTTTGGGGGACTATGGCTACACCTTC. Amino acids: CSAPSARTHALGDYGYTF.

In the case of this clonotype: At one of its ends the junction is not consistent with the germline gene, which may arise from a read error. The CDR3 loop reads CANSLDGRANQNMQYF. The CDR3 DNA sequence: TGTGCCAACAGCTTAGATGGACGGGCTAACCAAAACATGCAGTACTTC. V gene TRBV7-9 combines with J gene TRBJ2-4; unclear D gene. CDR3 length: 16 amino acids. The germline V gene encodes CDR1 SEHNR and CDR2 FQNEAQ (reference sequence).

The sample holds many counts of this clonotype. V is TRBV28 and J is TRBJ1-5, with a tentative D call TRBD1 (5 bases). This CDR3 has 16 residues. Trimming left V 7 bases short and J 2 bases short, with 18 bases between. The germline V gene encodes CDR1 MDHEN and CDR2 SYDVKM. For the CDR3, the DNA is TGTGCCAGCAACGGGTTTGGGGCGACGGGCAATCAGCCCCAGCATTTT. It codes for CASNGFGATGNQPQHF.

At least ten counts were recorded for this clonotype. This CDR3 is CASMSRFGYQETQYF. For the CDR3, the DNA is TGTGCCAGCATGTCGCGTTTTGGCTACCAAGAGACCCAGTACTTC. The V gene is TRBV5-6, the J gene TRBJ2-5; D is unresolved. Trimming cost V 6 bases and J 0 bases, with 15 bases left between them. The CDR3 runs 15 residues. From germline, CDR1 is SGHDT and CDR2 YYEEEE.

This clonotype showed up many times. V gene TRBV20-1 combines with J gene TRBJ2-3; D is perhaps TRBD2 (5 bases). The CDR3 is 15 amino acids. Germline CDR1 DFQATT, CDR2 SNEGSKA (reference sequence). Trimming removed 6 bases at V and 0 bases at J, with 16 bases between. The CDR3 region has the DNA TGCAGTGCCAAACCTTTCGACTACAGCACAGATACGCAGTATTTT. Residues: CSAKPFDYSTDTQYF.

Many counts were recorded for this clonotype. This sequence joins TRBV2 and TRBJ2-2, with D possibly TRBD2 on 6 matching bases. Per the germline V gene, CDR1 is SNHLY and CDR2 is FYNNEI. This CDR3 has 15 amino acids. Trimming took off 3 bases at V and 0 bases at J, with 8 bases between the two ends. In DNA, the CDR3 is TGTGCCAGCAGTGAGGAGGGCCCGAACACCGGGGAGCTGTTTTTT. Translation gives CASSEEGPNTGELFF.

This clonotype has ten or more counts. The chain couples TRBV5-1 to TRBJ2-1; tentative D call: TRBD1 (5 bases). Germline V gives CDR1 SGHRS, CDR2 YFSETQ. Trimming took 3 bases from V and 0 from J, leaving 10 bases between them. The CDR3 has 15 amino acids. The CDR3 nucleotides are TGCGCCAGCAGCTCTGGGGCGTCCTCCTACAATGAGCAGTTCTTC. It yields the protein CASSSGASSYNEQFF.

This clonotype was seen repeatedly, ten times or more. V and J are TRBV5-1 and TRBJ2-3; TRBD1 matches 11 bases. V was clipped by 3 bases and J by 4 bases; unmatched bases: 4. Germline V gene sequence: CDR1 SGHRS, CDR2 YFSETQ. The CDR3 covers 15 residues. The CDR3 spells CASSWPGQGADTQYF. The CDR3 coding sequence is TGCGCCAGCAGCTGGCCGGGACAGGGGGCAGATACGCAGTATTTT.

In this sample, this clonotype turned up many times. The rearrangement joins TRBV29-1 to TRBJ2-7; 10 positions agree with TRBD1. The V gene's germline CDR1 is SQVTM and CDR2 ANQGSEA. The CDR3 is 12 amino acids. J was trimmed by 12 bases and V by 1 base; bases with no gene match: 6. The CDR3 sequence: CSVEADRGQPYF. The CDR3 nucleotides are TGCAGCGTTGAAGCAGACAGGGGGCAGCCGTACTTC.

In this sample, this clonotype turned up many times. The chain recombines TRBV24-1 with TRBJ2-1; TRBD2 matches 11 bases. This CDR3 is 16 amino acids long. The V gene end was trimmed by 2 bases and the J gene end by 7 bases; junction bases not matched to a gene: 6. In germline, CDR1 is KGHDR, CDR2 SFDVKD. CDR3 sequence reads: CATSDYSGRAGNEQFF. CDR3 in DNA: TGTGCCACCAGTGATTATAGCGGGAGGGCTGGAAATGAGCAGTTCTTC.

This clonotype was found many times. This chain's CDR3 is CATSDPDPRQVEETQYF. The CDR3 coding sequence is TGTGCCACCAGTGACCCAGACCCCCGACAGGTAGAAGAGACCCAGTACTTC. J is TRBJ2-5 and V is TRBV24-1, with D possibly TRBD1 on 6 matching bases. Germline-derived CDR1 and CDR2 are KGHDR and SFDVKD. CDR3 length equals 17 residues. V was trimmed by 4 bases and J by 3 bases, leaving 20 bases between them.

This clonotype was seen at least ten times. The chain links TRBV10-1 to TRBJ2-2, with 11 nucleotides matching TRBD2. Losses at the gene ends were 9 bases for V and 0 bases for J; bases not matched to a gene: 6. The germline V gene encodes CDR1 WNHNN and CDR2 SYGVQD (reference sequence). The CDR3 sequence is 16 residues long. CDR3 coding DNA: TGCGCCAGTAGCGGGACTAGCGGACCGAACACCGGGGAGCTGTTTTTT. This codes for CASSGTSGPNTGELFF.

This clonotype showed up many times. The chain joins TRBV29-1 to TRBJ1-1; 8 bases match TRBD1. V trimming: 6 bases; J trimming: 1 base; junction bases outside the gene matches: 7. The CDR3 totals 14 residues. CDR1 is SQVTM, CDR2 ANQGSEA, per germline. CDR3 bases: TGCAGCGTCCGAAAGACAGGGGCGAACACTGAAGCTTTCTTT. This encodes CSVRKTGANTEAFF. Full variable domain (rest looked up from reference TRBV29-1 and TRBJ1-1): SAVISQKPSRDICQRGTSLTIQCQVDSQVTMMFWYRQQPGQSLTLIATANQGSEATYESGFVIDKFPISRPNLTFSTLTVSNMSPEDSSIYLCSVRKTGANTEAFFGQGTRLTVV.